This T cell receptor (beta chain) was recovered during a study of CD8+ T cells in alopecia areata. V lost 1 base and J 7 bases, leaving 8 bases between the germline ends. The CDR3 has 13 residues. CDR1 is SGHVS, CDR2 FQNEAQ, per germline. The authors extracted RNA and reverse transcribed it into cDNA as the sequencing template. Clones were read by immunoSEQ multiplex PCR, and TCRdb kept only the in-frame ones, dropping some. The sample gives 120,000 or so clones, about 46% of which show up once; about 10% is in the top ten. Sampling of alopecia areata patients yielded lesional scalp punch biopsies as well as peripheral blood. Sorted out of PBMCs were CD4+ T cells and CD8+ T cells.

Sample: NKG2D-low CD8+ T cells sorted from blood. The chain recombines TRBV7-8 with TRBJ1-5, with D perhaps matching TRBD1 (6 bases). The TCR sequence derives from a human donor with alopecia areata. CDR3 bases: TGTGCCAGCAGCTTAGGTGGGGGCCAGCCCCAGCATTTT. Encoded protein: CASSLGGGQPQHF.